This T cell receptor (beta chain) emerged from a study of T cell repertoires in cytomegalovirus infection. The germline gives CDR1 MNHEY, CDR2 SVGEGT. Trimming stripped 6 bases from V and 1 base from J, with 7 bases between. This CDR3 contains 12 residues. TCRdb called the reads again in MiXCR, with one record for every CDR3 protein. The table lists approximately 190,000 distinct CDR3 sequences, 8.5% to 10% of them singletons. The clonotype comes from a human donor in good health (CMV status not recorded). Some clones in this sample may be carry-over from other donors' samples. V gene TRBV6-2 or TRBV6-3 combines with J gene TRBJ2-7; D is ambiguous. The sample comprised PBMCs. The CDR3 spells CASSSASYEQYF. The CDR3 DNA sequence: TGTGCCAGCAGCTCCGCATCCTACGAGCAGTACTTC.